The 24 T cell receptor beta chains below were found in one sample sequenced in a study of neoadjuvant nivolumab and ipilimumab in lung cancer. Libraries were prepared by immunoSEQ multiplex PCR; TCRdb keeps only in-frame clonotypes and omits some of them. Of 18,000 or so clones in the sample, 60% to 80% were seen once. The source material was tumor tissue, sampled after neoadjuvant nivolumab, alone or with ipilimumab, at or shortly before surgery. These receptors came from an adult with non-small cell lung cancer.

The chain employs TRBV11-2 and TRBJ1-4; 9 bases are a match to TRBD1. V shed 2 bases, J shed 10 bases, and the junction held 8 bases outside the gene matches. Germline V gives CDR1 SGHAT, CDR2 FQNNGV. The CDR3 length is 15 residues. The CDR3 nucleotides read TGTGCCAGCAGCTTAAGTACAGGGGGCGTTGGAAAACTGTTTTTT. Translation: CASSLSTGGVGKLFF.

The DNA of the CDR3 is TGTGCCAGCAGGGGGGAGGCAATCTACGAGCAGTACTTC. Protein product: CASRGEAIYEQYF. The rearrangement joins TRBV2 to TRBJ2-7, with D tentatively TRBD2 (6 bases). Germline-derived CDR1 and CDR2 are SNHLY and FYNNEI. This CDR3 has 13 residues. Between the trimmed V and J ends, which lost 6 bases and 3 bases, there was a span of 12 bases. Complete variable domain (other parts from reference TRBV2 and TRBJ2-7): EPEVTQTPSHQVTQMGQEVILRCVPISNHLYFYWYRQILGQKVEFLVSFYNNEISEKSEIFDDQFSVERPDGSNFTLKIRSTKLEDSAMYFCASRGEAIYEQYFGPGTRLTVT.

The CDR3 loop reads CASSVNTDTQYF. As DNA, the CDR3 is TGTGCCAGCAGCGTTAACACAGATACGCAGTATTTT. V usage is TRBV5-4 and J usage is TRBJ2-3; D is unresolved. Germline V CDR1 and CDR2: SGHNT, YYREEE (reference sequence). The CDR3 covers 12 residues. The V and J ends lost 4 bases and 2 bases respectively, with 5 bases between them.

J is TRBJ1-2 and V is TRBV29-1, with 7 bases aligning to TRBD1. Germline CDR1 SQVTM, CDR2 ANQGSEA. Germline trimming cut 6 bases from V and 4 bases from J; bases unmatched to any gene: 5. The CDR3 has 12 amino acids. CDR3 sequence: CSVHRGGYGYTF. The CDR3 DNA follows: TGCAGCGTGCACAGGGGTGGCTATGGCTACACCTTC. The variable domain in full, completed from reference TRBV29-1 and TRBJ1-2, reads SAVISQKPSRDICQRGTSLTIQCQVDSQVTMMFWYRQQPGQSLTLIATANQGSEATYESGFVIDKFPISRPNLTFSTLTVSNMSPEDSSIYLCSVHRGGYGYTFGSGTRLTVV.

The J gene is TRBJ1-4, the V gene TRBV5-1; maybe TRBD1 (5 bases). The V gene's germline CDR1 is SGHRS and CDR2 YFSETQ. This CDR3 is 16 amino acids long. Trimming pared 0 bases from V and 8 bases from J, leaving 17 bases between. The DNA of the CDR3 is TGCGCCAGCAGCTTGGCCCAGCAGGGTCCGTCAGAAAAACTGTTTTTT. It encodes CASSLAQQGPSEKLFF.

The chain couples TRBV7-9 to TRBJ1-4; no definite D call. The CDR3 has 15 amino acids. Trimming shortened V by 5 bases and J by 8 bases, and 18 bases separated the two germline ends. CDR1 and CDR2 from the germline V gene are SEHNR and FQNEAQ (reference sequence). The CDR3 loop is CASSGGRARSEKLFF. CDR3 nucleotides: TGTGCCAGCAGCGGCGGTAGAGCAAGGAGCGAAAAACTGTTTTTT.

The chain combines TRBV5-6 with TRBJ2-7, with 11 nucleotides matching TRBD1. CDR3 length: 14 amino acids. The V segment lost 6 bases and the J segment 4 bases; nucleotides outside the gene matches: 6. Germline loops: CDR1 SGHDT, CDR2 YYEEEE. The CDR3 region has the DNA TGTGCCAGCACCGTGGGGACAGGGGGTTACGAGCAGTACTTC. It is translated as CASTVGTGGYEQYF.

This chain connects TRBV11-2 to TRBJ2-5, with 7 bases lining up with TRBD2. Trimming removed 4 bases from V and 0 bases from J; junction bases left unmatched: 2. The CDR3 has 14 amino acids. CDR1 SGHAT and CDR2 FQNNGV come from the germline V gene. CDR3 bases: TGTGCCAGCAGCTCCGGGGGGTACCAAGAGACCCAGTACTTC. Its protein is CASSSGGYQETQYF.

The chain carries TRBV5-4 and TRBJ2-1, with TRBD1 matching 9 bases. Germline CDR1 and CDR2: SGHNT and YYREEE (reference sequence). The J segment lost 8 bases and the V segment lost 4 bases, leaving 10 bases of the junction unmatched. CDR3 size: 15 residues. The CDR3 spells CASSGRQGEADEQFF. CDR3 DNA: TGTGCCAGCAGCGGGAGACAGGGGGAGGCGGATGAGCAGTTCTTC.

This clone qualifies as medium-sized. The J gene is TRBJ2-1, the V gene TRBV19; D gene ambiguous. CDR1 is LNHDA, CDR2 SQIVND, per germline (reference sequence). CDR3 size: 13 residues. V lost 5 bases to trimming and J lost 9 bases, with 14 bases between them. The CDR3 spells CASSDPTWGEQFF. The CDR3 DNA follows: TGTGCCAGTAGTGACCCAACATGGGGTGAGCAGTTCTTC.

This chain connects TRBV7-9 to TRBJ2-7, with D tentatively TRBD1 or TRBD2 (5 bases each). Trimming took 10 bases from V and 5 from J, leaving 15 bases between them. The CDR3 extends over 12 amino acids. CDR1 SEHNR and CDR2 FQNEAQ come from the germline V gene (reference sequence). The CDR3 sequence: CATTGRGNEQYF. The CDR3 coding sequence is TGTGCCACCACGGGAAGGGGAAACGAGCAGTACTTC.

The genes are TRBV7-2 and TRBJ1-1; D is uncertain. In germline, CDR1 is SGHTA, CDR2 FQGNSA. The V and J ends lost 1 base and 5 bases respectively, with 11 bases between them. The CDR3 is 14 residues long. CDR3 bases: TGTGCCAGCAGCTTAGGACTCCCTGGGACTGAAGCTTTCTTT. This translates into CASSLGLPGTEAFF. Full variable domain (outside the CDR3, taken from reference TRBV7-2 and TRBJ1-1): GAGVSQSPSNKVTEKGKDVELRCDPISGHTALYWYRQSLGQGLEFLIYFQGNSAPDKSGLPSDRFSAERTGGSVSTLTIQRTQQEDSAVYLCASSLGLPGTEAFFGQGTRLTVV.

The chain carries TRBV7-9 and TRBJ1-5, with TRBD1 matching over 7 bases. V trimming: 1 base; J trimming: 1 base; junction bases outside the gene matches: 1. This CDR3 is built from 15 residues. Germline assignment: CDR1 SEHNR and CDR2 FQNEAQ (reference sequence). The CDR3 here is CASSLVTGSNQPQHF. CDR3 coding DNA: TGTGCCAGCAGCTTAGTGACAGGGAGCAATCAGCCCCAGCATTTT.

The J gene is TRBJ1-3, the V gene TRBV28; D not resolved. Between the trimmed V and J ends, which lost 7 bases and 0 bases, there was a span of 13 bases. Germline-derived CDR1 and CDR2 are MDHEN and SYDVKM. The CDR3 has 15 amino acids. CDR3 region: CASIKADFSGNTIYF. As DNA, the CDR3 is TGTGCCAGCATCAAGGCGGATTTCTCTGGAAACACCATATATTTT.

Turning to this clone: The limits of the CDR3 on the DNA are not certain, so only TCRdb's listed CDR3 is given. The genes are TRBV28 and TRBJ1-3; the D call in the table, TRBD1, was not verified against the DNA. The length of the CDR3 is 16 amino acids, counting both ends. CDR1 is MDHEN, CDR2 SYDVKM, per germline. CDR3 amino acids: CASSLVMGALGNTIYF.

CDR3 in DNA: TGCGCCAGCAGCTTGTCAGCGACGAACACTGAAGCTTTCTTT. Its translation: CASSLSATNTEAFF. The chain recombines TRBV5-1 with TRBJ1-1; the D is unclear. Looked up from germline, CDR1 is SGHRS and CDR2 is YFSETQ. The CDR3 has 14 residues. Deletions cut 1 base from V and 1 base from J, with 8 bases between. The full variable domain, in which reference TRBV5-1 and TRBJ1-1 provide the parts outside the CDR3, is KAGVTQTPRYLIKTRGQQVTLSCSPISGHRSVSWYQQTPGQGLQFLFEYFSETQRNKGNFPGRFSGRQFSNSRSEMNVSTLELGDSALYLCASSLSATNTEAFFGQGTRLTVV.

The chain links TRBV5-4 to TRBJ1-1; D is perhaps TRBD1 (5 bases). Trimming pared 3 bases from V and 3 bases from J, leaving 15 bases between. The CDR3 length is 15 residues. Germline CDR1 SGHNT, CDR2 YYREEE (reference sequence). CDR3 DNA sequence: TGTGCCAGCAGCTGGGGGAATAGGGCTGACACTGAAGCTTTCTTT. This sequence encodes CASSWGNRADTEAFF.

V and J are TRBV5-6 and TRBJ2-5; maybe TRBD2 (5 bases). CDR1 is SGHDT, CDR2 YYEEEE, per germline. There are 12 residues in the CDR3. Trimming removed 4 bases at V and 4 bases at J, with 8 bases between. CDR3: CASSRTRETQYF. The CDR3 bases are TGTGCCAGCAGCCGGACTCGAGAGACCCAGTACTTC.

This clone has only a few counts. The rearrangement joins TRBV6-5 to TRBJ1-2; D remains ambiguous. The V and J ends lost 7 bases and 0 bases respectively, with 12 bases between them. The CDR3 sequence is 14 residues long. CDR1 MNHEY and CDR2 SVGAGI come from the germline V gene. The CDR3 bases are TGTGCCAGCACCCCGGTGGCGGCTAACTATGGCTACACCTTC. Its protein is CASTPVAANYGYTF.

The J gene is TRBJ2-1, the V gene TRBV18, with D possibly matching TRBD1 (6 bases). Between the trimmed V and J ends, which lost 3 bases and 6 bases, there was a span of 9 bases. The CDR3 is 13 amino acids. From germline, CDR1 is KGHSH and CDR2 LQKENI. CDR3 nucleotides: TGTGCCAGCTCACCGGCAGGGGTCAATGAGCAGTTCTTC. It yields the protein CASSPAGVNEQFF. The whole variable domain, filled in from reference TRBV18 and TRBJ2-1, reads NAGVMQNPRHLVRRRGQEARLRCSPMKGHSHVYWYRQLPEEGLKFMVYLQKENIIDESGMPKERFSAEFPKEGPSILRIQQVVRGDSAAYFCASSPAGVNEQFFGPGTRLTVL.

The rearrangement uses TRBV5-6 and TRBJ2-3, with D possibly being TRBD2 (7 bases). V was shortened by 0 bases and J by 6 bases, with 11 bases between the two germline ends. CDR3 length: 14 amino acids. Germline CDR1 and CDR2: SGHDT and YYEEEE. CDR3 sequence (DNA): TGTGCCAGCAGCTTGGACGGGGGGCGGGATACGCAGTATTTT. Amino acids: CASSLDGGRDTQYF.

The chain carries TRBV10-1 and TRBJ1-1, with a weak D call TRBD1 (6 bases). The V end lost 4 bases, the J end lost 6 bases, and 18 bases lay between the germline ends. Germline-derived CDR1 and CDR2 are WNHNN and SYGVQD (reference sequence). The CDR3 consists of 15 residues. The CDR3 reads CASSAQQGVIAEAFF. For the CDR3, the DNA is TGCGCCAGCAGTGCCCAACAGGGTGTTATCGCTGAAGCTTTCTTT.

V and J are TRBV4-1 and TRBJ2-7; D remains unclear. The CDR3 is 19 amino acids. Trimming shortened V by 0 bases and J by 8 bases, and 29 bases separated the two germline ends. Germline assignment: CDR1 MGHRA and CDR2 YSYEKL. CDR3 in DNA: TGCGCCAGCAGCCAAGAGACCCCGCTGACATCCATCCCCATTAGGAAGCAGTACTTC. Amino acids: CASSQETPLTSIPIRKQYF.

This chain connects TRBV19 to TRBJ1-5, with 7 bases aligning to TRBD1. There are 16 residues in the CDR3. The V and J ends lost 3 bases and 3 bases, in that order; junction bases with no gene match: 8. Germline V gives CDR1 LNHDA, CDR2 SQIVND (reference sequence). CDR3 sequence (DNA): TGTGCCAGTAGTATTGAGACAGGGCGCTTCAATCAGCCCCAGCATTTT. Translating it yields CASSIETGRFNQPQHF.